This T cell receptor (beta chain) is drawn from a study of T cell repertoires in cytomegalovirus infection (dated by TCRdb to the late 2010s). As for the study more broadly: Peptide stimulations targeted recently identified HLA-C-restricted CMV epitopes, whose presentation resists viral immunomodulation, together with well-studied HLA-B-restricted epitopes. Donor HLA type was relevant to the analysis, as public TCR beta signatures indicated carriage of CMV infection together with the matching HLA type. The study at large found these results: Cumulative frequency of public TCR beta family members discriminated carriers of CMV infection plus the relevant HLA type in this cohort and an independent approximately 370-donor cohort. The ex vivo response was dominated by HLA-C-restricted CMV-specific TCR beta clonotypes, and the single most frequent clonotype in two of eight donors was supplied by these HLA-C-restricted clonotypes.

About this clonotype itself: It has no known antigen specificity. Given a much more abundant clone one base away, this may be a read error.

Instrument used: Illumina HiSeq 1500. Starting from the raw public reads, TCRdb applied fastp trimming at Q25, assembled clones with MiXCR and retained in-frame beta chains. CDR3 protein duplicates are merged, each entry listing the most common genes and DNA. Here the sample has about 830,000 distinct CDR3 sequences; about 30% occur a single time. Under 15% of the sample lies in the top ten. The treatment or condition tag for this specimen amounts to: in vitro stimulation with specific CMV peptide epitopes to enrich CMV-specific T cells. Its CDR3 holds 13 amino acids, cysteine through phenylalanine. This entry keeps only the CDR3 DNA: 39 bases, framed from base 1. V lost 5 bases and J lost 7 bases; the stretch between them is 14 bases long.

The sequence was obtained from a human donor in good health (CMV status not recorded). Some clones in this sample may be carry-over from other donors' samples. Here the chain combines TRBV12-3 or TRBV12-4 and TRBJ1-2, with TRBD1 tentatively as D gene (6 bases match). The material was cultured CD8+ T cells from PBMCs, obtained from culture after CMV antigen stimulation. Here the CDR3 is given as CASSPGTLIGYTF. The DNA sequence reads TGTGCCAGCAGTCCTGGGACACTAATTGGCTACACCTTC.